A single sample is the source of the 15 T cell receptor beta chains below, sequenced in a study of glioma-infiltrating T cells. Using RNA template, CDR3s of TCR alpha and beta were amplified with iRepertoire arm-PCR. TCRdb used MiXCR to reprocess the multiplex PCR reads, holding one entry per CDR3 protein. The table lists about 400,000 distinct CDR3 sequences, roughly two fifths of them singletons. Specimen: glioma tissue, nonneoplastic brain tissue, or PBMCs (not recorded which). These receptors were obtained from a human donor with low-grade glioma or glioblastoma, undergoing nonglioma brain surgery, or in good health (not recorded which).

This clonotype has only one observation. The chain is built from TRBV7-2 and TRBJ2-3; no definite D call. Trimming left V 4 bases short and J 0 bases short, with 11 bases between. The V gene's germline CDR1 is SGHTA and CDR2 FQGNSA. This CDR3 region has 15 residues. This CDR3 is CASSSRRPSTDTQYF. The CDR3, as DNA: TGTGCCAGCAGCTCCAGGAGACCTAGCACAGATACGCAGTATTTT.

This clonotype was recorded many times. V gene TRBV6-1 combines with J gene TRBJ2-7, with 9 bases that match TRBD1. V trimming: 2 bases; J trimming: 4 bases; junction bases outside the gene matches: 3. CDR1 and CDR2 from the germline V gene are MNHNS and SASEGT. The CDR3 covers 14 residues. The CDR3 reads CASSELGQGYEQYF. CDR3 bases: TGTGCCAGCAGTGAATTGGGACAGGGTTACGAGCAGTACTTC.

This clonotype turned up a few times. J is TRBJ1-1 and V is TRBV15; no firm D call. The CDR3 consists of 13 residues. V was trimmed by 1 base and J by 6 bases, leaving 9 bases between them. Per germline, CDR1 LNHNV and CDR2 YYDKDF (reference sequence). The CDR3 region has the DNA TGTGCCACCAGCAGAGTCCGTGGAGCTGAAGCTTTCTTT. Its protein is CATSRVRGAEAFF.

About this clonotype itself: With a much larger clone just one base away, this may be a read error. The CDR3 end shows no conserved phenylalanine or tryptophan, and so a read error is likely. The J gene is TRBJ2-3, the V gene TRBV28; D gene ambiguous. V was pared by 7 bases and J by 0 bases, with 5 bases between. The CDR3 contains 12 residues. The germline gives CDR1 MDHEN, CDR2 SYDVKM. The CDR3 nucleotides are TGTGCCAGCACTCTCAGCACAGATACGCAGTATCTT. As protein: CASTLSTDTQYL.

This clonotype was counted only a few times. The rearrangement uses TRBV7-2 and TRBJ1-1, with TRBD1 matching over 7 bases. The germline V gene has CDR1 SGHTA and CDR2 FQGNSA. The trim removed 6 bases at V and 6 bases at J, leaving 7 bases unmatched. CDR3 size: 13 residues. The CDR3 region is CASRTDRVAEAFF. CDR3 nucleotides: TGTGCCAGCAGGACAGACAGGGTCGCTGAAGCTTTCTTT.

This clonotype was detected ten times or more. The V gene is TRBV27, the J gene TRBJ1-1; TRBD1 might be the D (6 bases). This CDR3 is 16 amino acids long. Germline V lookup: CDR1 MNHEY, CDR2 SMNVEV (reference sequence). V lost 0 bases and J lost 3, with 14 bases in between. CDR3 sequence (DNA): TGTGCCAGCAGTTTATCGTGGGGGCTGGTATACACTGAAGCTTTCTTT. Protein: CASSLSWGLVYTEAFF.

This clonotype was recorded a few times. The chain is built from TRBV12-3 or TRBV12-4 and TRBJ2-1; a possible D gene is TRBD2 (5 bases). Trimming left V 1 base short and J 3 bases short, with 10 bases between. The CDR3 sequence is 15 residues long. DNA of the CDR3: TGTGCCAGCAGTTTAGGGCTAGCAGTCTACAATGAGCAGTTCTTC. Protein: CASSLGLAVYNEQFF.

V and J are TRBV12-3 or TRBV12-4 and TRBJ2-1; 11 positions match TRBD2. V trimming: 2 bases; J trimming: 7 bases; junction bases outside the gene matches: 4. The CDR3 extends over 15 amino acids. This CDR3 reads CASSLILAGENEQFF. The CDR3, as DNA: TGTGCCAGCAGTTTAATACTAGCGGGAGAAAATGAGCAGTTCTTC.

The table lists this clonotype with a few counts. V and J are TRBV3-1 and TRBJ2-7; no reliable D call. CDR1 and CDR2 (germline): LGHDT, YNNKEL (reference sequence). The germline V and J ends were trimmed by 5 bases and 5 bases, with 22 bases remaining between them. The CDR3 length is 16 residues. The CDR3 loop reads CASSFYLGPTQDEQYF. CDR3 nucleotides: TGTGCCAGCAGCTTCTATCTCGGTCCGACTCAGGACGAGCAGTACTTC.

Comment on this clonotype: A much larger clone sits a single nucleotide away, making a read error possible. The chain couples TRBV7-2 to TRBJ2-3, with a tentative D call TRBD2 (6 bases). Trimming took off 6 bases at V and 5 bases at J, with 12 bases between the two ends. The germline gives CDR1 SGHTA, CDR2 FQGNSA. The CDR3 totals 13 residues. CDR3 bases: TGTGCCAGCAGATTTGGAGCGGGAGATACGCAGTATTTT. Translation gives CASRFGAGDTQYF.

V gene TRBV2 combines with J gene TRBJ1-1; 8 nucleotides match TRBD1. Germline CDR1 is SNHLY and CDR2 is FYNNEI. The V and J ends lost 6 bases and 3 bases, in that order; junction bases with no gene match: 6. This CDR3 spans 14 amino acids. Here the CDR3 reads CASRKTGDDTEAFF. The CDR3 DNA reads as TGTGCCAGCAGGAAGACAGGGGATGACACTGAAGCTTTCTTT.

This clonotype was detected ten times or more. The CDR3: CASSFSLAGAAFEQYF. CDR3 DNA sequence: TGTGCCAGCAGTTTCTCACTAGCGGGAGCCGCGTTTGAGCAGTACTTC. V and J are TRBV27 and TRBJ2-7; 11 bases line up with TRBD2. Germline V gives CDR1 MNHEY, CDR2 SMNVEV (reference sequence). V gave up 3 bases and J gave up 7 bases; unmatched junction bases: 11. This CDR3 is 16 amino acids long.

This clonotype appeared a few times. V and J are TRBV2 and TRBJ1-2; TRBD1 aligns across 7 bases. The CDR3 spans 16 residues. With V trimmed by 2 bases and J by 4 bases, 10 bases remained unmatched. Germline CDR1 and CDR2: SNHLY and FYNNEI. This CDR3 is CASSERNRGPSYGYTF. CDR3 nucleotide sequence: TGTGCCAGCAGTGAAAGGAACAGGGGCCCCTCCTATGGCTACACCTTC.

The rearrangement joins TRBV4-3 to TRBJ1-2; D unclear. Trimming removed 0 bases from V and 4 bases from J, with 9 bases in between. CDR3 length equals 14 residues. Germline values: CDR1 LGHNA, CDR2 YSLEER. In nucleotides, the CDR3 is TGCGCCAGCAGCCAAGAGACCGGGATCTATGGCTACACCTTC. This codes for CASSQETGIYGYTF.

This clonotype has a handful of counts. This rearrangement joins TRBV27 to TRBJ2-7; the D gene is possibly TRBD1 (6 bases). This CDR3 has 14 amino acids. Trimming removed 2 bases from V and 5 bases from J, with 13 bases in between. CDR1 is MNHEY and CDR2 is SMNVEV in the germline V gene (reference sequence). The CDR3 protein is CASSLTQGQDEQYF. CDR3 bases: TGTGCCAGCAGTTTAACGCAGGGGCAGGACGAGCAGTACTTC.